Listed below are T cell receptor beta chains from one sample, sequenced in a study of memory CD8 T cells in hepatitis C reinfection. Only in-frame clones appear in the TCRdb table, and some are missing; sequencing was by immunoSEQ multiplex PCR. Of around 45,000 clones listed, approximately 89% are singletons. Material for sequencing was naive CD8+ T cells sorted from blood. All receptors come from a man younger than 35 with hepatitis C virus infection. Both conserved end residues are part of each CDR3. A D gene is named only where the DNA matches it firmly. Rows give clone size only sometimes, using once, few, many, or a class for an expanded clone.

v_gene	d_gene	j_gene	abundance	CDR3aa	CDR3nt
TRBV5-6	TRBD1	TRBJ2-5	NA	CASSWATGRPRETQYF	TGTGCCAGCAGCTGGGCGACAGGGCGTCCTAGAGAGACCCAGTACTTC
TRBV5-6	TRBD1	TRBJ1-2	NA	CASSLGQGAYGYTF	TGTGCCAGCAGCTTGGGACAGGGGGCCTATGGCTACACCTTC
TRBV29-1	TRBD2	TRBJ2-5	few	CSVEDGVAGDQETQYF	TGCAGCGTTGAAGATGGAGTAGCGGGAGACCAAGAGACCCAGTACTTC
TRBV11-2	TRBD2	TRBJ2-3	NA	CASSLYSGGTDTQYF	TGTGCCAGCAGTTTATATAGCGGGGGCACAGATACGCAGTATTTT
TRBV4-2	TRBD1	TRBJ2-7	NA	CASSQTTGFDEQYF	TGTGCCAGCAGCCAAACGACAGGGTTTGACGAGCAGTACTTC
TRBV19	NA	TRBJ2-1	NA	CASNLAGAGNEQFF	TGTGCCAGTAACCTCGCGGGGGCGGGCAATGAGCAGTTCTTC
TRBV5-1	NA	TRBJ2-2	NA	CASSVSGELFF	TGCGCCAGCAGCGTATCCGGGGAGCTGTTTTTT
TRBV4-2	TRBD2	TRBJ2-3	NA	CASSPRWVWASGRRVEGTDTQYF	TGTGCCAGCAGCCCAAGATGGGTCTGGGCTAGCGGGAGGAGGGTAGAGGGCACAGATACGCAGTATTTT
TRBV4-1	TRBD1	TRBJ1-2	NA	CASSHGQGDGYTF	TGCGCCAGCAGCCATGGACAGGGCGATGGCTACACCTTC
TRBV30	NA	TRBJ2-1	NA	CACKDGGSYNEQFF	TGTGCCTGTAAAGACGGGGGCTCCTACAATGAGCAGTTCTTC
TRBV4-3	TRBD2	TRBJ2-6	few	CASSQEVGGAGANVLTF	TGCGCCAGCAGCCAAGAGGTGGGGGGGGCTGGGGCCAACGTCCTGACTTTC
TRBV21-1	NA	TRBJ1-2	NA	CASSKDTNYGYTF	TGTGCCAGCAGCAAAGACACTAACTATGGCTACACCTTC
TRBV28	TRBD1	TRBJ2-7	NA	CASSLGQGGGYEQYF	TGTGCCAGCAGCCTAGGACAGGGTGGAGGCTACGAGCAGTACTTC
TRBV27	NA	TRBJ1-5	NA	CASSLWGSGSQPQHF	TGTGCCAGCAGTTTATGGGGTTCCGGGAGTCAGCCCCAGCATTTT
TRBV27	TRBD1	TRBJ2-7	NA	CASRLSTGVEYF	TGTGCCAGCCGACTCTCGACAGGGGTGGAGTACTTC
TRBV7-8	NA	TRBJ2-1	NA	CASSLPGRSYNEQFF	TGTGCCAGCAGTTTACCAGGGAGGTCCTACAATGAGCAGTTCTTC
TRBV19	TRBD1	TRBJ1-4	NA	CASSPTSTGDEKLFF	TGTGCCAGTAGTCCAACCTCGACAGGGGATGAAAAACTGTTTTTT
TRBV14	NA	TRBJ2-5	NA	CASSGTFQETQYF	TGTGCCAGTTCCGGTACCTTCCAAGAGACCCAGTACTTC
TRBV5-6	TRBD2	TRBJ2-1	NA	CASSGGASGGAYNEQFF	TGTGCCAGCAGCGGGGGAGCTAGCGGGGGGGCCTACAATGAGCAGTTCTTC
TRBV6-6	NA	TRBJ1-1	few	CASSQGMYEAFF	TGTGCCAGCAGTCAGGGAATGTACGAAGCTTTCTTT
TRBV5-4	TRBD1	TRBJ2-5	NA	CASSDPRQGNQETQYF	TGTGCCAGCAGCGACCCCCGACAGGGGAACCAAGAGACCCAGTACTTC
TRBV29-1	TRBD1	TRBJ2-2	NA	CSVSYTGQANTGELFF	TGCAGCGTGAGTTATACAGGACAGGCCAACACCGGGGAGCTGTTTTTT
TRBV27	NA	TRBJ2-1	NA	CASRRAGLYNEQFF	TGTGCCAGCAGAAGAGCAGGACTATACAATGAGCAGTTCTTC
TRBV7-6	TRBD1	TRBJ2-7	NA	CASSPGGPNYEQYF	TGTGCCAGCAGCCCAGGGGGTCCGAACTACGAGCAGTACTTC
TRBV27	TRBD2	TRBJ2-4	NA	CASSFLAGGLDKNIQYF	TGTGCCAGCAGTTTCTTAGCGGGGGGGCTTGACAAAAACATTCAGTACTTC
TRBV29-1	TRBD2	TRBJ2-7	NA	CSVADRGLAGATSSYEQYF	TGCAGCGTGGCAGACAGGGGACTAGCGGGAGCTACGAGCTCCTACGAGCAGTACTTC
TRBV28	NA	TRBJ2-7	NA	CASSLQGSYEQYF	TGTGCCAGCAGTTTGCAGGGGTCCTACGAGCAGTACTTC
TRBV28	TRBD1	TRBJ2-7	NA	CASSLPPGQGSYEQYF	TGTGCCAGCAGTTTACCTCCGGGACAGGGCTCCTACGAGCAGTACTTC
TRBV19	NA	TRBJ2-3	NA	CASSIVPGDTQYF	TGTGCCAGTAGTATAGTTCCCGGAGATACGCAGTATTTT
TRBV5-6	TRBD1	TRBJ2-5	NA	CASSLLTGVETQYF	TGTGCCAGCAGCCTCCTGACAGGGGTGGAGACCCAGTACTTC
TRBV7-9	NA	TRBJ2-1	NA	CASSSPQGSEQFF	TGTGCCAGCAGCTCACCTCAGGGTAGTGAGCAGTTCTTC
TRBV15	TRBD2	TRBJ2-1	NA	CATSTGLALSDEQFF	TGTGCCACCAGCACGGGACTAGCGCTTTCGGATGAGCAGTTCTTC
TRBV7-9	NA	TRBJ1-1	NA	CASSTRGAPTEAFF	TGTGCCAGCAGTACGCGGGGGGCTCCCACTGAAGCTTTCTTT
TRBV27	NA	TRBJ2-1	NA	CASSPTRGKFEQFF	TGTGCCAGCAGCCCGACCCGGGGAAAGTTTGAGCAGTTCTTC
TRBV28	TRBD1	TRBJ2-7	NA	CASSFDPGQGFNEQYF	TGTGCCAGCAGTTTTGATCCGGGACAGGGGTTCAACGAGCAGTACTTC
TRBV29-1	NA	TRBJ2-3	NA	CSVEGDNTDTQYF	TGCAGCGTTGAAGGGGACAACACAGATACGCAGTATTTT
TRBV5-4	NA	TRBJ2-7	NA	CASSLVASQYYEQYF	TGTGCCAGCAGCTTGGTAGCGTCGCAATACTACGAGCAGTACTTC
TRBV6-5	NA	TRBJ1-1	once	CASSYSRQNTEAFF	TGTGCCAGCAGTTACTCGCGACAGAACACTGAAGCTTTCTTT
TRBV18	TRBD1	TRBJ1-2	NA	CASSTNPGQGADNYGYTF	TGTGCCAGCTCAACTAATCCGGGACAGGGGGCTGATAACTATGGCTACACCTTC
TRBV19	TRBD1	TRBJ1-5	NA	CASRTGGRQPQHF	TGTGCCAGTAGAACAGGGGGCAGGCAGCCCCAGCATTTT
TRBV21-1	NA	TRBJ2-7	NA	CASRLPCGLAGDGGDEQYF	TGTGCCAGCCGCCTCCCTTGTGGACTAGCGGGAGATGGAGGAGACGAGCAGTACTTC
TRBV28	NA	TRBJ1-3	NA	CASSLLLEDGNTIYF	TGTGCCAGCAGTTTACTGCTAGAGGATGGAAACACCATATATTTT
TRBV18	NA	TRBJ1-5	NA	CASSRGGNQPQHF	TGTGCCAGCTCCAGGGGTGGCAATCAGCCCCAGCATTTT
TRBV12-5	TRBD2	TRBJ2-3	NA	CASGLGTSAYTDTQYF	TGTGCTAGTGGTTTGGGGACTAGCGCTTACACAGATACGCAGTATTTT
TRBV5-1	TRBD2	TRBJ2-7	NA	CASSLASSGVYEQYF	TGCGCCAGCAGCTTGGCCTCTAGCGGGGTCTACGAGCAGTACTTC
TRBV7-2	NA	TRBJ2-2	NA	CASSHLAGELFF	TGTGCCAGCAGCCACTTGGCCGGGGAGCTGTTTTTT
TRBV27	NA	TRBJ1-6	NA	CASSLQNSPLHF	TGTGCCAGCAGTTTACAGAATTCACCCCTCCACTTT
TRBV6-8	TRBD2	TRBJ2-2	NA	CASSFGTSGGEAGELFF	TGTGCCAGCAGTTTCGGGACTAGCGGGGGGGAGGCCGGGGAGCTGTTTTTT
TRBV6-5	TRBD2	TRBJ2-1	NA	CASSPGTTPYNEQFF	TGTGCCAGCAGTCCCGGGACTACCCCCTACAATGAGCAGTTCTTC
TRBV7-2	NA	TRBJ2-1	NA	CASSSPDLNEQFF	TGTGCCAGCAGCTCACCAGATCTCAATGAGCAGTTCTTC
TRBV5-8	TRBD1	TRBJ1-5	once	CASSPHPGQGAGSNQPQHF	TGTGCCAGCAGCCCACACCCGGGACAGGGGGCAGGAAGCAATCAGCCCCAGCATTTT
TRBV4-2	NA	TRBJ1-1	NA	CASSQILGGTEAFF	TGTGCCAGCAGCCAGATTCTAGGGGGAACTGAAGCTTTCTTT
TRBV5-6	NA	TRBJ2-7	NA	CASSSDSGDEQYF	TGTGCCAGCAGCTCCGACTCCGGAGACGAGCAGTACTTC
TRBV7-3	NA	TRBJ2-2	once	CASSSGLNGELFF	TGTGCCAGCAGCTCTGGACTTAACGGGGAGCTGTTTTTT
TRBV2	NA	TRBJ1-1	few	CASSQQGIVNTEAFF	TGTGCCAGCAGTCAGCAGGGAATCGTGAACACTGAAGCTTTCTTT
TRBV10-3	TRBD1	TRBJ1-1	NA	CAISESWDRGKNTEAFF	TGTGCCATCAGTGAGTCGTGGGACAGGGGTAAGAACACTGAAGCTTTCTTT
TRBV11-2	TRBD2	TRBJ2-5	NA	CASSKAGGVGETQYF	TGTGCCAGCAGCAAGGCGGGGGGCGTAGGGGAGACCCAGTACTTC
TRBV28	TRBD2	TRBJ2-5	NA	CASTGLAGGPDETQYF	TGTGCCAGCACCGGACTAGCGGGAGGGCCAGATGAGACCCAGTACTTC
TRBV6-6	TRBD1	TRBJ1-2	NA	CASRDRDRGLGGYTF	TGTGCCAGCAGGGATAGGGACAGGGGGCTCGGAGGCTACACCTTC
TRBV7-9	TRBD1	TRBJ1-2	once	CASNQGAGATNYGYTF	TGTGCCAGCAACCAGGGGGCAGGGGCAACGAACTATGGCTACACCTTC